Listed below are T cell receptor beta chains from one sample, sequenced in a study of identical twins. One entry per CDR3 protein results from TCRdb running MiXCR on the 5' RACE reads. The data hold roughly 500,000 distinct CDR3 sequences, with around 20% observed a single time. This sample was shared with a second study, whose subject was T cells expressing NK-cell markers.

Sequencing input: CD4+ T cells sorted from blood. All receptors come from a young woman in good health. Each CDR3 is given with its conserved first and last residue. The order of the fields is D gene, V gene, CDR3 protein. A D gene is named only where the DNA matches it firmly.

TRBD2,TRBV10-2,CASGALRTSGSYEQYF
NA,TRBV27,CASSWAGRNTEAFF
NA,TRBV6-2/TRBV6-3,CASSPGLLSYEQYF
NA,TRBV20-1,CSAPDSTGELFF
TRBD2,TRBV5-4,CASSPIAGGTSTGELFF
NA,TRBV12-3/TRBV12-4,CASGSPLHF
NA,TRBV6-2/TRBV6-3,CASTEPGRPRGDTQYF
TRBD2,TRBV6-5,CASSYSLAGTYEQYF
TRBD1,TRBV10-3,CAISENRGGTDTQYF
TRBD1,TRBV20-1,CSATDRGSEQFF
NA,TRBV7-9,CASLPNGPYNEQFF
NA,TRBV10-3,CAIRGGVNTEAFF
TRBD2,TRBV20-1,CSASTSSGGDEQYF
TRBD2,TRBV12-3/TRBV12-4,CASRRGGYYEQYF
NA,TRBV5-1,CASSLGSGHQETQYF
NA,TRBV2,CASGTEYEQYF
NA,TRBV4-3,CASSQDLTATGEQYF
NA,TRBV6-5,CASSYGGRNTGELFF
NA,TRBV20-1,CSARDGETQYF
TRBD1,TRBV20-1,CSAEPGAGGAKLFF
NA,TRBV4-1,CASSQGPGSPTDTQYF
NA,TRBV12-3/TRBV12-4,CASSLGPGLTDTQYF
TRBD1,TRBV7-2,CASTRTGFTDTQYF
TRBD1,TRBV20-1,CSASPLQGVTYEQYF
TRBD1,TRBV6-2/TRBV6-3,CASWTGNEQFF
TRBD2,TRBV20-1,CSASRDYPDGTQYF
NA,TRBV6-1,CASRPGETNEKLFF
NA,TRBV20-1,CSALTKLRDGYTF
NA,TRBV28,CASSFEHSGANVLTF
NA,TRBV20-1,CSASEGGSGNTIYF
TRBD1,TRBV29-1,CSAMPGQGEEKLFF
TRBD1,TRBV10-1,CASSPDRAGGTQYF
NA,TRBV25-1,CASRQTTNTEAFF
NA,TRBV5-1,CASSLGGRGSGGYTF
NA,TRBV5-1,CASSLSPLSGANVLTF
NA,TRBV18,CASSPRQTQETQYF
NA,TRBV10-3,CAISPGTGHGDGYTF
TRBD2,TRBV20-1,CSVPGLAGAAFF
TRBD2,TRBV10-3,CAINPREGQGNEQFF
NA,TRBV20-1,CSAATPSSYNEQFF
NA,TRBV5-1,CASRPWIGNEQFF
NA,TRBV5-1,CASRVDRDLETQYF
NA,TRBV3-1,CASSQIRGGTGELFF
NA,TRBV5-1,CASSFSGTTRSYEQYF
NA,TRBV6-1,CASRRLVDTGELFF
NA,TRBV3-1,CASSQNMGSIFGETQYF
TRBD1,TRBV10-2,CASSKGQGNYEQYF
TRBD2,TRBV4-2,CASSAYQRGGPDTQYF